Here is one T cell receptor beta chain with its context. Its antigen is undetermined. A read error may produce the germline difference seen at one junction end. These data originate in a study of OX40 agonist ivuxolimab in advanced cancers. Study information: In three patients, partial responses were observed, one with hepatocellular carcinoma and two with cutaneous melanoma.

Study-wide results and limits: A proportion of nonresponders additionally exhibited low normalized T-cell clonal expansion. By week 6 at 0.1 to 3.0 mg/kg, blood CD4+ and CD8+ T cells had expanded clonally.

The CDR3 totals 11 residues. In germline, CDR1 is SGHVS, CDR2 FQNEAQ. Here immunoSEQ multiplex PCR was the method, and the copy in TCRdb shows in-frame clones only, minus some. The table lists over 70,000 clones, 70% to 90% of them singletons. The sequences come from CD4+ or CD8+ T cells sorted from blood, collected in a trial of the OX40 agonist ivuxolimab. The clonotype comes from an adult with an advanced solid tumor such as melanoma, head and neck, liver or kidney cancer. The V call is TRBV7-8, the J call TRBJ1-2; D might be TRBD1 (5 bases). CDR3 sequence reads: CASSLGFDSRF. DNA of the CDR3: TGTGCCAGCAGCTTAGGGTTCGACAGCCGCTTC.